One sample yielded the 9 T cell receptor beta chains listed below, sequenced in a study of STAT5B mutations in CD4+ large granular lymphocyte leukemia. The table came from immunoSEQ multiplex PCR; TCRdb's copy has only in-frame clones and leaves some out. The repertoire consists of fewer than 40,000 clones, with 85% to 90% occurring once and the leading ten covering roughly 0.38%. Sequencing input: CD4+ T cells from blood buffy coats. The receptors come from a human donor in good health.

The chain uses TRBV6-1 and TRBJ2-1, with D perhaps TRBD1 (5 bases). Germline V gene data show CDR1 as MNHNS and CDR2 as SASEGT. V was pared by 7 bases and J by 7 bases, with 17 bases between. The CDR3 spans 14 residues. CDR3 loop: CASTARTSTNEQFF. The CDR3, as DNA: TGTGCCAGCACTGCGCGGACATCAACTAATGAGCAGTTCTTC.

The rearrangement joins TRBV15 to TRBJ2-6; D is ambiguous. Germline assignment: CDR1 LNHNV and CDR2 YYDKDF (reference sequence). This CDR3 comprises 17 residues. Trimming removed 7 bases at V and 1 base at J, with 17 bases between. CDR3 nucleotides: TGTGCCACCAATCTCTTCCTGTGGGCTTCTGGGGCCAACGTCCTGACTTTC. It yields the protein CATNLFLWASGANVLTF. The whole variable domain, filled in from reference TRBV15 and TRBJ2-6, reads DAMVIQNPRYQVTQFGKPVTLSCSQTLNHNVMYWYQQKSSQAPKLLFHYYDKDFNNEADTPDNFQSRRPNTSFCFLDIRSPGLGDTAMYLCATNLFLWASGANVLTFGAGSRLTVL.

Only one count was recorded for this clone. The CDR3 DNA reads TGTGCCAGCAGCTTGATGGCGGGAGGACAAAGCACAGATACGCAGTATTTT. The encoded protein is CASSLMAGGQSTDTQYF. The chain links TRBV5-4 to TRBJ2-3; 8 bases agree with TRBD2. V trimming: 1 base; J trimming: 0 bases; junction bases outside the gene matches: 7. The CDR3 has 17 amino acids. CDR1 is SGHNT, CDR2 YYREEE, per germline (reference sequence).

The chain uses TRBV28 and TRBJ1-2; D is possibly TRBD1 (6 bases). The CDR3 is 15 amino acids. CDR1 and CDR2 (germline): MDHEN, SYDVKM. Trimming cost V 6 bases and J 0 bases, with 14 bases left between them. CDR3 coding DNA: TGTGCCAGCAGGCCCCACGGACAGACTAACTATGGCTACACCTTC. It yields the protein CASRPHGQTNYGYTF.

V usage is TRBV7-8 and J usage is TRBJ1-1, with D unclear. Looked up from germline, CDR1 is SGHVS and CDR2 is FQNEAQ. The length of the CDR3 is 13 residues. Trimming removed 1 base at V and 4 bases at J, with 7 bases between. CDR3 nucleotides: TGTGCCAGCAGCTTAGGGATTGGCACTGAAGCTTTCTTT. Translation: CASSLGIGTEAFF.

The chain is built from TRBV28 and TRBJ2-7; D possibly matches TRBD1 or TRBD2 (5 bases each). Germline CDR1 and CDR2: MDHEN and SYDVKM. Trimming left V 6 bases short and J 8 bases short, with 17 bases between. The length of the CDR3 is 13 residues. The CDR3 nucleotides are TGTGCCAGCAGCTTGGTGAATGAGGGACAGCAGTACTTC. Amino acid sequence: CASSLVNEGQQYF.

V usage is TRBV18 and J usage is TRBJ2-5; TRBD1 matches 12 bases. The germline gives CDR1 KGHSH, CDR2 LQKENI. The V and J ends lost 3 bases and 5 bases, in that order; junction bases with no gene match: 4. CDR3 length equals 15 residues. The CDR3 nucleotides read TGTGCCAGCTCACCGGGACAGGGGGCTTGGGAGACCCAGTACTTC. Its protein product is CASSPGQGAWETQYF.

J is TRBJ2-3 and V is TRBV30; the D is unclear. The CDR3 loop spans 11 amino acids. Germline V gene data show CDR1 as GTSNPN and CDR2 as SVGIG (reference sequence). V shed 0 bases and J shed 6 bases, with 4 bases lying between them. This chain's CDR3 is CAWSVSDTQYF. CDR3 bases: TGTGCCTGGAGTGTTTCGGATACGCAGTATTTT.

CDR3 in DNA: TGTGCCATCAGTGGACAGGACAACACAGATACGCAGTATTTT. Protein product: CAISGQDNTDTQYF. The chain recombines TRBV10-3 with TRBJ2-3, with D perhaps matching TRBD1 (6 bases). Germline V gene lookup returns CDR1 ENHRY and CDR2 SYGVKD. V shed 4 bases and J shed 2 bases, with 10 bases lying between them. CDR3 length: 14 residues.